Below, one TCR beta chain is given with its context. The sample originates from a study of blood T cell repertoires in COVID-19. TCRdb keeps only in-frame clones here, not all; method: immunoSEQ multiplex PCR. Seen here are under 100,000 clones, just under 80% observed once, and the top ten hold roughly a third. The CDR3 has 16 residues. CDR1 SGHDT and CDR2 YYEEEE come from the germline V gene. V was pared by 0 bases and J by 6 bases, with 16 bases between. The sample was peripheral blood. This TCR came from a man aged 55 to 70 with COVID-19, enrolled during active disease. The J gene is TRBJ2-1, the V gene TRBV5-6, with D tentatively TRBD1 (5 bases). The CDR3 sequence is CASSLEGYRPSNEQFF. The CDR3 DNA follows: TGTGCCAGCAGCTTGGAGGGCTACAGGCCCTCCAATGAGCAGTTCTTC.